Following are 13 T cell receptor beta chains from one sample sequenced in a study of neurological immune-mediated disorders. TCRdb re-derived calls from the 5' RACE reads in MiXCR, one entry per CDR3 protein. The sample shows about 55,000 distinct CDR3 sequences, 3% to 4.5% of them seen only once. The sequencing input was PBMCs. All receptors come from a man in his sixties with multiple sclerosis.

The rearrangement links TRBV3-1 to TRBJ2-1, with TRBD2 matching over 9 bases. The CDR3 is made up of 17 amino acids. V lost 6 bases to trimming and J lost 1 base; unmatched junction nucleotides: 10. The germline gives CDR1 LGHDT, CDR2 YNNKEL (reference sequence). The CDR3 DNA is TGTGCCAGCAGACCTCAGACTAGCGGTGCGTCCTACAATGAGCAGTTCTTC. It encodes CASRPQTSGASYNEQFF.

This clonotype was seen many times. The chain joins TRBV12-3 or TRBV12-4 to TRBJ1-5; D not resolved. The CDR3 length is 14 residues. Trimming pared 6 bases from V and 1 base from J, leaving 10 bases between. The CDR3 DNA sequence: TGTGCCAGCAGGCCCGGTGGCAGCAATCAGCCCCAGCATTTT. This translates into CASRPGGSNQPQHF.

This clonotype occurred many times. DNA for the CDR3: TGCAGTGCTAGAGATCCCCTTCCGAAGGACAGGGGCCCTGAAGCTTTCTTT. Residues: CSARDPLPKDRGPEAFF. The rearrangement uses TRBV20-1 and TRBJ1-1, with 9 bases identical to TRBD1. Germline CDR1 DFQATT, CDR2 SNEGSKA (reference sequence). The V and J ends lost 0 bases and 6 bases, in that order; junction bases with no gene match: 14. CDR3 length: 17 residues.

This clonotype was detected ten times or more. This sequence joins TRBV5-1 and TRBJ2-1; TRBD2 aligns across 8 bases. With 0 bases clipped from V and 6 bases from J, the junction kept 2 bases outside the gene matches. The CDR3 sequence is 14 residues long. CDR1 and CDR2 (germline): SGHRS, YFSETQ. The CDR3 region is CASSLAGGLNEQFF. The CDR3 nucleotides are TGCGCCAGCAGCTTGGCGGGGGGGCTCAATGAGCAGTTCTTC.

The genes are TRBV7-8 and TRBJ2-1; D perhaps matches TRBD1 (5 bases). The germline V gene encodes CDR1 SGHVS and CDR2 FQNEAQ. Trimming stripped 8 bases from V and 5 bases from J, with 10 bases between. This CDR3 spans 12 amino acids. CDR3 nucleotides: TGTGCCAGCCTCAGGGTTAACAATGAGCAGTTCTTC. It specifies CASLRVNNEQFF.

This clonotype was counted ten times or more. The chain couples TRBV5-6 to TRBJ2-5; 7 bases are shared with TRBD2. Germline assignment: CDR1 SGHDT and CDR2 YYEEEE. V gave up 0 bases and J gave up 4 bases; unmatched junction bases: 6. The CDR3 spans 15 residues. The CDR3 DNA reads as TGTGCCAGCAGCTTGGAACTAGCGTTTGGAGAGACCCAGTACTTC. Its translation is CASSLELAFGETQYF.

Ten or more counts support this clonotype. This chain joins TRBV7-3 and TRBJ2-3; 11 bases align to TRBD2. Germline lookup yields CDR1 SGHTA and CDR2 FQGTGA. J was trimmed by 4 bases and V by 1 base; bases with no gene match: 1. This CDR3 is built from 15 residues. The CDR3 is CASSLRTSGSDTQYF. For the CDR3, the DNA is TGTGCCAGCAGCTTAAGGACTAGCGGGTCAGATACGCAGTATTTT.

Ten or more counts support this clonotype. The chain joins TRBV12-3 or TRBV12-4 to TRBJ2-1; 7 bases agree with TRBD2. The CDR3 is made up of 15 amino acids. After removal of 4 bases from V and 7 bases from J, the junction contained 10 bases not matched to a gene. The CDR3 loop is CASSSRTRSQNEQFF. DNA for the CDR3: TGTGCCAGCAGTTCGCGGACTAGATCTCAGAATGAGCAGTTCTTC.

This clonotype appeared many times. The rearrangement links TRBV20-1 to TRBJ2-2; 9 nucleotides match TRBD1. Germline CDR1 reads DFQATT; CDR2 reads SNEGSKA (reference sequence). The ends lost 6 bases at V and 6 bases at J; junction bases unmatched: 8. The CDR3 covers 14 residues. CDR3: CSAPGQGKAGELFF. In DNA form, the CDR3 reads TGCAGTGCCCCCGGACAGGGGAAGGCCGGGGAGCTGTTTTTT.

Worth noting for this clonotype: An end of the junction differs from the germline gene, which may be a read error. CDR3 loop: CASSMDGQGDKTQNF. The CDR3 coding sequence is TGCGCCAGCTCTATGGACGGGCAGGGCGATAAGACCCAGAATTTT. The gene calls are TRBV4-1 and TRBJ1-5; D is perhaps TRBD1 (5 bases). The CDR3 runs 15 residues. Germline V gives CDR1 MGHRA, CDR2 YSYEKL.

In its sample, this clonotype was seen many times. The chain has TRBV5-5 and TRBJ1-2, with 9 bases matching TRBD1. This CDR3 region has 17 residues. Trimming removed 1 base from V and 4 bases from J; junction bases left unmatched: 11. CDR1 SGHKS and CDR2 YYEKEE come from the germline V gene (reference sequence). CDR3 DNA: TGTGCCAGCAGCTTGTCCCGGAACAGGGGGCTCTCCTATGGCTACACCTTC. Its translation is CASSLSRNRGLSYGYTF. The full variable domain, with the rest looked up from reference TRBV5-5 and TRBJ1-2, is DAGVTQSPTHLIKTRGQQVTLRCSPISGHKSVSWYQQVLGQGPQFIFQYYEKEERGRGNFPDRFSARQFPNYSSELNVNALLLGDSALYLCASSLSRNRGLSYGYTFGSGTRLTVV.

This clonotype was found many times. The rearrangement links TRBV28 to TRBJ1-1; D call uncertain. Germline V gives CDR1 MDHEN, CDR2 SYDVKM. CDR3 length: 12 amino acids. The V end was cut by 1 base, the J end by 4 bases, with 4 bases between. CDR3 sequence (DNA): TGTGCCAGCAGTTTATCAGTCACTGAAGCTTTCTTT. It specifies CASSLSVTEAFF.

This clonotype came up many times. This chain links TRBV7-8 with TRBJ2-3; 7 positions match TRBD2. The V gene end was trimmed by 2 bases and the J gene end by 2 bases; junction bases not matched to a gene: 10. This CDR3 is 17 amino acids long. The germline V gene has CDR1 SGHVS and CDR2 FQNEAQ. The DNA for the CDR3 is TGTGCCAGCAGCTTACTCGGGCGGGGGAGTTACACAGATACGCAGTATTTT. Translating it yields CASSLLGRGSYTDTQYF.